Listed below are T cell receptor beta chains from one sample, sequenced in a study of T-cell memory formation after mild COVID-19. TCRdb used MiXCR to reprocess the 5' RACE reads, holding one entry per CDR3 protein. The table shows 410,000 or so distinct CDR3 sequences, with about 22% occurring only once. The specimen was PBMCs or a T cell subset sorted from them (not recorded which). These receptors were obtained from an adult woman who had mild COVID-19 (a few samples of this study predate the infection). Cell type and time point are not known. Each CDR3 is given with its conserved first and last residue.

v_call	j_call	cdr3_aa
TRBV12-3/TRBV12-4	TRBJ1-5	CASSLRQGGNQPQHF
TRBV2	TRBJ2-3	CASRGVGRGLSTDTQYF
TRBV20-1	TRBJ1-2	CSARQGGYGYTF
TRBV6-2/TRBV6-3	TRBJ2-7	CASSRRERISYEQYF
TRBV24-1	TRBJ2-3	CATSRGSNSLTDTQYF
TRBV5-6	TRBJ1-1	CASSSRTGLTEAFF
TRBV13	TRBJ2-1	CASGQGGRINEQFF
TRBV5-1	TRBJ2-1	CASSLGRTGTYNEQFF
TRBV12-3/TRBV12-4	TRBJ1-2	CASKRDRGDGYTF
TRBV28	TRBJ2-7	CASSTSASGDLEQYF
TRBV6-5	TRBJ2-7	CASRRETYEQYF
TRBV27	TRBJ1-1	CASSLTDRGNTEAFF
TRBV2	TRBJ2-1	CASSDGGLYNEQFF
TRBV7-7	TRBJ2-3	CASSPIPLEASTDTQYF
TRBV29-1	TRBJ2-1	CSVEVSSGGVVNEQFF
TRBV4-2	TRBJ2-7	CASSQERTYEQYF
TRBV15	TRBJ2-2	CATSSGQGDTGELFF
TRBV6-5	TRBJ1-3	CASRLHSLNTIYF
TRBV5-1	TRBJ1-1	CASSWSGNTEAFF
TRBV11-2	TRBJ1-1	CASSSQPGNTEAFF
TRBV2	TRBJ2-1	CASRPSTLRGDEQFF
TRBV3-1	TRBJ2-2	CASSYVSAGELFF
TRBV7-2	TRBJ1-5	CASSFAGYNNQPQHF